The 19 T cell receptor beta chains in this list originate from one sample, sequenced in a study of identical twins (TCRdb year 2016). The method behind the library was 5' RACE. TCRdb names Illumina HiSeq 2000 as the instrument used. TCRdb trimmed the raw reads at Q25, called clones with MiXCR and kept productive beta chains. Duplicate CDR3 protein sequences are folded into a single record with the most common DNA and genes. The sample has 700,000 or so distinct CDR3 sequences on record, 21% of them singletons. The top ten clonotypes cover 4% to 5.5% of the sample. The data were also submitted as part of a second study, on T cells expressing NK-cell markers.

Sequenced material: PBMCs. These receptors were obtained from a woman aged 18-29 years in good health.

The V gene is TRBV7-9, the J gene TRBJ1-1, with 7 bases identical to TRBD1. Germline V CDR1 and CDR2: SEHNR, FQNEAQ (reference sequence). V lost 8 bases, J lost 10 bases, and 16 bases stayed unmatched. The CDR3 length is 14 residues. The CDR3 bases are TGTGCCAGCCAGGAAGGGGGCGCGGGGTTACGAGCTTTCTTT. This translates into CASQEGGAGLRAFF.

J is TRBJ2-7 and V is TRBV24-1; D is undetermined. CDR3 length: 13 amino acids. Germline CDR1 KGHDR, CDR2 SFDVKD. V was trimmed by 10 bases and J by 0 bases, leaving 12 bases between them. CDR3 amino acids: CATAALSSYEQYF. The CDR3 bases are TGTGCCACTGCGGCGCTAAGCTCCTACGAGCAGTACTTC.

This clonotype was picked up a small number of times. The V call is TRBV7-9, the J call TRBJ1-2; 11 nucleotides line up with TRBD1. The CDR3 totals 15 residues. Losses at the gene ends were 4 bases for V and 6 bases for J; bases not matched to a gene: 7. Germline V lookup: CDR1 SEHNR, CDR2 FQNEAQ (reference sequence). The CDR3, as DNA: TGTGCCAGCAGCTCGGGGGACAGGGGGATTCATGGCTACACCTTC. This gives the protein CASSSGDRGIHGYTF.

The gene calls are TRBV25-1 and TRBJ1-1; 8 bases match TRBD1. V shed 8 bases, J shed 1 base, and the junction held 6 bases outside the gene matches. CDR3 length: 14 amino acids. Germline CDR1 MGHDK, CDR2 SYGVNS. The CDR3 region is CASGRTGPNTEAFF. DNA for the CDR3: TGTGCCAGCGGTAGGACAGGGCCGAACACTGAAGCTTTCTTT.

In the case of this clonotype: A read error may produce the germline difference seen at one junction end. The J gene is TRBJ2-2, the V gene TRBV6-2 or TRBV6-3; 9 bases line up with TRBD1. From germline, CDR1 is MNHEY and CDR2 SVGEGT. The CDR3 has 16 amino acids. The CDR3 here is CVSSLYGTGYTGELFF. The CDR3 DNA reads as TGTGTCAGCAGTTTGTACGGGACAGGGTACACCGGGGAGCTGTTTTTT.

The chain combines TRBV12-3 or TRBV12-4 with TRBJ2-7; D assignment may be TRBD1 or TRBD2 (5 bases each). There are 15 residues in the CDR3. With 1 base removed from V and 2 bases from J, the gap between germline ends came to 12 bases. Here the CDR3 reads CASSLVGDSTYEQYF. The CDR3 region has the DNA TGTGCCAGCAGTTTAGTGGGAGACAGCACCTACGAGCAGTACTTC.

The CDR3 DNA sequence: TGTGCCAGCAGTCCTCAGGGGGTGGCCCAGTACTTC. Translation: CASSPQGVAQYF. J is TRBJ2-5 and V is TRBV12-3 or TRBV12-4; 7 bases match TRBD1. Trimming cost V 5 bases and J 9 bases; bases outside gene matches: 6. CDR3 size: 12 residues.

The chain uses TRBV10-3 and TRBJ2-7, with TRBD2 matching over 8 bases. V shed 4 bases, J shed 0 bases, and the junction held 8 bases outside the gene matches. CDR1 is ENHRY, CDR2 SYGVKD, per germline. There are 16 residues in the CDR3. This CDR3 is CAISVWAAGGSYEQYF. The CDR3, as DNA: TGTGCCATCAGTGTCTGGGCGGCGGGGGGCTCCTACGAGCAGTACTTC.

The chain has TRBV6-5 and TRBJ1-2, with TRBD1 matching 7 bases. This CDR3 has 17 residues. Trimming removed 0 bases from V and 8 bases from J; junction bases left unmatched: 15. In germline, CDR1 is MNHEY, CDR2 SVGAGI. The CDR3 DNA is TGTGCCAGCAGTTACTCGTATCTCCCGGGACAGCCACGAGGCTACACCTTC. This sequence encodes CASSYSYLPGQPRGYTF.

This clonotype was counted ten times or more. This rearrangement joins TRBV3-1 to TRBJ2-2; D not certain. Germline V gene sequence: CDR1 LGHDT, CDR2 YNNKEL (reference sequence). This CDR3 contains 15 residues. Between the trimmed V and J ends, which lost 0 bases and 3 bases, there was a span of 8 bases. As DNA, the CDR3 is TGTGCCAGCAGCCAAGATTCACGGGACACCGGGGAGCTGTTTTTT. Residues: CASSQDSRDTGELFF. The entire variable domain, with the rest obtained from reference TRBV3-1 and TRBJ2-2, is as follows: DTAVSQTPKYLVTQMGNDKSIKCEQNLGHDTMYWYKQDSKKFLKIMFSYNNKELIINETVPNRFSPKSPDKAHLNLHINSLELGDSAVYFCASSQDSRDTGELFFGEGSRLTVL.

This clonotype has more than one count but fewer than ten. The rearrangement joins TRBV12-3 or TRBV12-4 to TRBJ1-3, with unresolved D. This CDR3 region has 13 residues. V was clipped by 6 bases and J by 0 bases, with 6 bases between them. CDR3 sequence (DNA): TGTGCCAGCAGGGGAGACTCTGGAAACACCATATATTTT. Amino acids: CASRGDSGNTIYF.

In its sample, this clonotype was seen many times. The chain has TRBV4-1 and TRBJ2-3; 10 positions match TRBD2. The germline CDR1 and CDR2 sequences are MGHRA and YSYEKL. Unmatched junction bases numbered 10, after V lost 0 bases and J lost 1 base. CDR3 length: 19 amino acids. The CDR3 protein is CASSQDKVAGGLGTDTQYF. DNA for the CDR3: TGCGCCAGCAGCCAAGATAAGGTAGCGGGGGGCCTGGGCACAGATACGCAGTATTTT.

This clonotype was counted a few times. For the CDR3, the DNA is TGTGCCAGCAGCTCGGGGACAGGGCAGCAGACCCAGTACTTC. Amino acids: CASSSGTGQQTQYF. The chain joins TRBV7-9 to TRBJ2-5, with 9 bases identical to TRBD1. J was trimmed by 6 bases and V by 4 bases; bases with no gene match: 6. CDR3 length equals 14 residues. The germline V gene encodes CDR1 SEHNR and CDR2 FQNEAQ (reference sequence).

The chain uses TRBV12-3 or TRBV12-4 and TRBJ2-7; the match to TRBD2 covers 7 bases. J was trimmed by 5 bases and V by 0 bases; bases with no gene match: 13. The CDR3 has 17 amino acids. CDR3 DNA sequence: TGTGCCAGCAGTTTAGCGCTAAATGGGGAGGGAAAGGACGAGCAGTACTTC. Translating it yields CASSLALNGEGKDEQYF.

This clonotype was detected a few times. The chain joins TRBV20-1 to TRBJ2-3; 8 bases agree with TRBD2. The CDR3 extends over 18 amino acids. V was pared by 3 bases and J by 0 bases, with 14 bases of the junction left unmatched. Germline V gene lookup returns CDR1 DFQATT and CDR2 SNEGSKA (reference sequence). CDR3 in DNA: TGCAGTGCTAGTTCGGCTCTACCGGGACTAGGGAGCACAGATACGCAGTATTTT. It yields the protein CSASSALPGLGSTDTQYF.

In its sample, this clonotype was seen a few times. The J gene is TRBJ2-5, the V gene TRBV15; D possibly matches TRBD1 or TRBD2 (6 bases each). This CDR3 has 15 residues. Germline lookup yields CDR1 LNHNV and CDR2 YYDKDF (reference sequence). Trimming removed 0 bases at V and 3 bases at J, with 11 bases between. Written as DNA, the CDR3 is TGTGCCACCAGCAGAGATAAGGGGGGAGAAGAGACCCAGTACTTC. Translation gives CATSRDKGGEETQYF.

This clonotype was picked up many times. The chain couples TRBV9 to TRBJ1-2, with D tentatively TRBD1 (5 bases). V lost 4 bases to trimming and J lost 4 bases, with 14 bases between them. The CDR3 runs 14 residues. Germline V CDR1 and CDR2: SGDLS, YYNGEE. The CDR3 here is CASSPREGSYGYTF. The CDR3 coding sequence is TGTGCCAGCAGCCCCAGGGAGGGGAGCTATGGCTACACCTTC.

V usage is TRBV5-8 and J usage is TRBJ2-3; 10 bases are shared with TRBD2. The V and J ends lost 3 bases and 0 bases, in that order; junction bases with no gene match: 4. CDR3 size: 16 residues. Per germline, CDR1 SGHTS and CDR2 YDEGEE. The chain's CDR3 is CASSYGLAASTDTQYF. CDR3 nucleotide sequence: TGTGCCAGCAGCTACGGACTAGCGGCCAGCACAGATACGCAGTATTTT.

The chain employs TRBV6-5 and TRBJ2-1, with D perhaps assigned TRBD1 or TRBD2 (5 bases each). With 0 bases removed from V and 5 bases from J, the gap between germline ends came to 11 bases. Germline loops: CDR1 MNHEY, CDR2 SVGAGI. The CDR3 is made up of 15 amino acids. Here the CDR3 DNA reads TGTGCCAGCAGTTACTCGGGGGACCCGAACAATGAGCAGTTCTTC. This encodes CASSYSGDPNNEQFF.